Described below is a single T cell receptor beta chain sequence and its context. What it recognizes is unknown. A much more abundant neighbour one base away suggests this may be a read error. V shed 3 bases, J shed 7 bases, and the junction held 13 bases outside the gene matches. This CDR3 is built from 17 residues. CDR1 and CDR2 (germline): SGHTA, FQGNSA. This sample was taken from a study of T-cell memory formation after mild COVID-19. Study-wide points: CD4+ clones that contracted lay mainly in CM and EM; CD8+ ones lay in EMRA.

Employing constant-segment primers, 5'RACE generated TCR alpha and TCR beta cDNA libraries bearing sample barcodes and UMIs. One entry per CDR3 protein results from TCRdb running MiXCR on the 5' RACE reads. Among some 490,000 distinct CDR3 sequences listed, roughly 20% were seen once. V gene TRBV7-2 combines with J gene TRBJ2-5, with TRBD2 identical over 11 bases. This receptor was identified in an adult woman who had mild COVID-19 (a few samples of this study predate the infection). Cell type and time point are not known. The sequenced sample was PBMCs or a T cell subset sorted from them (not recorded which). The CDR3 spells CASSFQNSGRALSTQYF. As DNA, the CDR3 is TGTGCCAGCAGCTTCCAGAATAGCGGGAGGGCTTTATCGACCCAGTACTTC.